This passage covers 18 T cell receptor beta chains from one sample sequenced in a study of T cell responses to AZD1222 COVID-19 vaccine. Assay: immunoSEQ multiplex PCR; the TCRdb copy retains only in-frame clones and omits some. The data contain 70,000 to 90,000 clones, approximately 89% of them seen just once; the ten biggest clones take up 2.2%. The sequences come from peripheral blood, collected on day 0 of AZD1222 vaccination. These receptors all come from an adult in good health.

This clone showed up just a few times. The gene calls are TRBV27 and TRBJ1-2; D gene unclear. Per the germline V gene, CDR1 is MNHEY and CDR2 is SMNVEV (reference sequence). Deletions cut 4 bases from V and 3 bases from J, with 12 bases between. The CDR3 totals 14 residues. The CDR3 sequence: CASSSRQMDYGYTF. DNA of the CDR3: TGTGCCAGCAGTTCTCGACAAATGGACTATGGCTACACCTTC.

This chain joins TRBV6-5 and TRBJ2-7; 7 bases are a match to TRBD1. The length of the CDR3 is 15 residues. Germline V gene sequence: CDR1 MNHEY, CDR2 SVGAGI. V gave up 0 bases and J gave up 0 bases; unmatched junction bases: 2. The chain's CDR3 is CASSYSDRRSYEQYF. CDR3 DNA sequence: TGTGCCAGCAGTTACTCGGACAGGCGCTCCTACGAGCAGTACTTC.

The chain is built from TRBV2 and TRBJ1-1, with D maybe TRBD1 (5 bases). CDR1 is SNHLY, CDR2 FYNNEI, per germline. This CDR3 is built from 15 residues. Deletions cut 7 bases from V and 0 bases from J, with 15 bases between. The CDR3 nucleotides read TGTGCCAGCACGGCGACAGCGGGAGTGAACACTGAAGCTTTCTTT. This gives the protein CASTATAGVNTEAFF.

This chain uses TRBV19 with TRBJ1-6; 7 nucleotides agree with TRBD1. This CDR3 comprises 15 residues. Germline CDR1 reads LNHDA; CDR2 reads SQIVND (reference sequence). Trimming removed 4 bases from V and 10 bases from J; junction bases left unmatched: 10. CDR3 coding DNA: TGTGCCAGTAGTAGGCAGGGGGTGGTTAGCTCACCCCTCCACTTT. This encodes CASSRQGVVSSPLHF. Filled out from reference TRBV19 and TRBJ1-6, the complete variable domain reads DGGITQSPKYLFRKEGQNVTLSCEQNLNHDAMYWYRQDPGQGLRLIYYSQIVNDFQKGDIAEGYSVSREKKESFPLTVTSAQKNPTAFYLCASSRQGVVSSPLHFGNGTRLTVT.

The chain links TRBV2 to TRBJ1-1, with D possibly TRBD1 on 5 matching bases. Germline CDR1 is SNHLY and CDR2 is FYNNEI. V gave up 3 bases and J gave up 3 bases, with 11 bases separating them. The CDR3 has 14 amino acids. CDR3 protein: CASSETEFHTEAFF. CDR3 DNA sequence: TGTGCCAGCAGTGAGACAGAGTTCCACACTGAAGCTTTCTTT.

In nucleotides, the CDR3 is TGTGCCTGGAGTGGAGGGGCCTACAATGAGCAGTTCTTC. As protein: CAWSGGAYNEQFF. The chain joins TRBV30 to TRBJ2-1; D assignment may be TRBD1 or TRBD2 (5 bases each). The CDR3 is 13 amino acids. Trimming cost V 1 base and J 2 bases, with 6 bases left between them. Germline V gene lookup returns CDR1 GTSNPN and CDR2 SVGIG (reference sequence).

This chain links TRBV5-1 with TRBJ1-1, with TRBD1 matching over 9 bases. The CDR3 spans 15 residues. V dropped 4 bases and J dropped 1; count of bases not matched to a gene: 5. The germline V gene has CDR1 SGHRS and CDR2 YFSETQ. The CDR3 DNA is TGCGCCAGCAGCCCCGGGACAGGGACGAACACTGAAGCTTTCTTT. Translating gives CASSPGTGTNTEAFF.

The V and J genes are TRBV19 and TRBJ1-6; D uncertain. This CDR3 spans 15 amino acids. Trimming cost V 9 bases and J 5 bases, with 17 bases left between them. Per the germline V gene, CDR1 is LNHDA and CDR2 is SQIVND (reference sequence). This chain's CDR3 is CASKPTGRNNSPLHF. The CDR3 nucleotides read TGTGCCAGCAAGCCTACGGGCCGTAATAATTCACCCCTCCACTTT.

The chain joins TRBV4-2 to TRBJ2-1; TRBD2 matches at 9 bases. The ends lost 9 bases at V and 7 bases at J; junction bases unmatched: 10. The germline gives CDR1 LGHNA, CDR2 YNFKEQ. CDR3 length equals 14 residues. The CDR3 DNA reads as TGTGCCAGAATTCTTAGCGGGAGAGAGAATGAGCAGTTCTTC. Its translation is CARILSGRENEQFF.

The CDR3, as DNA: TGTGCCAGTCTGACTGACTCTGGAAACACCATATATTTT. Protein: CASLTDSGNTIYF. J is TRBJ1-3 and V is TRBV6-5, with D unclear. The CDR3 length is 13 residues. Deletions cut 9 bases from V and 0 bases from J, with 9 bases between. The germline CDR1 and CDR2 sequences are MNHEY and SVGAGI.

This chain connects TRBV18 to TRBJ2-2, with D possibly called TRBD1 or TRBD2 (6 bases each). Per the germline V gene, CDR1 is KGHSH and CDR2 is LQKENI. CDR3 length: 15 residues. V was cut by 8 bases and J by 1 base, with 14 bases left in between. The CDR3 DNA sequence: TGTGCCAGCCCTAGAGGGGGGCAGAACACCGGGGAGCTGTTTTTT. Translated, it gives CASPRGGQNTGELFF.

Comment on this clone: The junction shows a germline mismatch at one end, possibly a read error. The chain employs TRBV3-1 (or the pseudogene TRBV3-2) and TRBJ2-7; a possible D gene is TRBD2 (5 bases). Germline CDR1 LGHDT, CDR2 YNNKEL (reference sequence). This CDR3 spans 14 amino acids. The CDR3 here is CASTEGSTPYAQYF. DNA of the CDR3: TGTGCCAGCACCGAAGGGAGCACGCCCTACGCGCAGTACTTC.

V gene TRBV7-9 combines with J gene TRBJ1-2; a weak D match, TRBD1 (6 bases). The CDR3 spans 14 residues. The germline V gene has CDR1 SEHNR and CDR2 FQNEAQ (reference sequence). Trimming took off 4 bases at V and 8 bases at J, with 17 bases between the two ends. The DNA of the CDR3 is TGTGCCAGCAGCTCCTCGACAGGCGGCATGGGCTACACCTTC. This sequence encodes CASSSSTGGMGYTF.

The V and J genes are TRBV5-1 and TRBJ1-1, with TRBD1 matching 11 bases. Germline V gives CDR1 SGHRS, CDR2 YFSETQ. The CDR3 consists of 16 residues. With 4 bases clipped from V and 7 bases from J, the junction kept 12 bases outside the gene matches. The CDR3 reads CASSIGTGGNKGEAFF. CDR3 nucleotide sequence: TGCGCCAGCAGCATCGGGACAGGGGGGAACAAGGGTGAAGCTTTCTTT.

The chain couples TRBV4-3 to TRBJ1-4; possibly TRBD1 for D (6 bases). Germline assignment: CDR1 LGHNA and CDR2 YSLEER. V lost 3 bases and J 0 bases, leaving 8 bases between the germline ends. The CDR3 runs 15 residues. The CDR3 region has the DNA TGCGCCAGCAGCCAGGGACATGCAACTAATGAAAAACTGTTTTTT. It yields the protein CASSQGHATNEKLFF.

The CDR3 region has the DNA TGTGCCAGCAGTCTACCGGCGTCCGGCTATCAGCCCCAGCATTTT. Translated, it gives CASSLPASGYQPQHF. V and J are TRBV28 and TRBJ1-5; D is ambiguous. Germline CDR1 reads MDHEN; CDR2 reads SYDVKM. This CDR3 is 15 amino acids long. V was shortened by 5 bases and J by 5 bases, with 16 bases between the two germline ends.

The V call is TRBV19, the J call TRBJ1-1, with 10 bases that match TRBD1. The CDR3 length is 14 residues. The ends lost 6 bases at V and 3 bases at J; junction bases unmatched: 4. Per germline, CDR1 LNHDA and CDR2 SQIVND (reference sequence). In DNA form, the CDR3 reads TGTGCCAGTAGGGAGACAGGGGGCTACACTGAAGCTTTCTTT. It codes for CASRETGGYTEAFF.

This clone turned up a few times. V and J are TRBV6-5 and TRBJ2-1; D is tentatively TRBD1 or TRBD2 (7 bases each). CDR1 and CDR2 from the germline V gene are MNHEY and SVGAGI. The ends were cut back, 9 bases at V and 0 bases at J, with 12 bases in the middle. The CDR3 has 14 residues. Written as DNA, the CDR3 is TGTGCCAGTTCCAGGGGGGGCTCCTACAATGAGCAGTTCTTC. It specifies CASSRGGSYNEQFF.